The 17 T cell receptor beta chains given below trace back to one sample, sequenced in a study of T cells after yellow fever vaccination. TCRdb redid the calling of the 5' RACE reads with MiXCR, one entry per CDR3 protein. The table lists 300,000 or so distinct CDR3 sequences, roughly 6.8% of them singletons. The starting material was PBMCs, obtained roughly 45 days after the first yellow fever vaccination. These receptors were taken from a man younger than 35 who received the YFV17D yellow fever vaccine.

V and J are TRBV6-2 or TRBV6-3 and TRBJ2-2, with D unclear. This CDR3 region has 13 residues. Germline CDR1 reads MNHEY; CDR2 reads SVGEGT. The ends were cut back, 2 bases at V and 5 bases at J, with 6 bases in the middle. The CDR3 DNA sequence: TGTGCCAGCAGTTACGGGGAAACCGGGGAGCTGTTTTTT. Translated, it gives CASSYGETGELFF.

This clonotype was counted many times. The CDR3 sequence is CSVENGVGEQFF. The CDR3 DNA is TGCAGCGTTGAAAACGGAGTAGGTGAGCAGTTCTTC. V is TRBV29-1 and J is TRBJ2-1; D is undetermined. The CDR3 is made up of 12 amino acids. Germline-derived CDR1 and CDR2 are SQVTM and ANQGSEA. Trimming removed 2 bases from V and 9 bases from J, with 11 bases in between.

The chain joins TRBV7-2 to TRBJ2-5; 8 nucleotides match TRBD2. The V gene's germline CDR1 is SGHTA and CDR2 FQGNSA. After removal of 5 bases from V and 4 bases from J, the junction contained 6 bases not matched to a gene. This CDR3 has 14 amino acids. The CDR3: CASSAGLVGETQYF. The CDR3 DNA follows: TGTGCCAGCAGCGCGGGACTAGTAGGAGAGACCCAGTACTTC.

The chain has TRBV4-1 and TRBJ2-6; TRBD1 matches 7 bases. Germline loops: CDR1 MGHRA, CDR2 YSYEKL. Unmatched junction bases numbered 8, after V lost 3 bases and J lost 0 bases. This CDR3 region has 18 residues. DNA for the CDR3: TGCGCCAGCAGCCACCACCGGGACAGACGCTCTGGGGCCAACGTCCTGACTTTC. It yields the protein CASSHHRDRRSGANVLTF.

This clonotype was observed a handful of times. The genes are TRBV29-1 and TRBJ1-1; D is unclear. CDR1 is SQVTM and CDR2 is ANQGSEA in the germline V gene. The CDR3 has 13 amino acids. V lost 4 bases and J 7 bases, leaving 16 bases between the germline ends. CDR3 residues: CSVVLPLLGEAFF. The CDR3 DNA reads as TGCAGCGTTGTCCTACCGCTTTTGGGTGAAGCTTTCTTT.

There are a few counts of this clonotype. V is TRBV7-2 and J is TRBJ1-5; possibly TRBD1 for D (5 bases). This CDR3 contains 15 residues. Germline lookup yields CDR1 SGHTA and CDR2 FQGNSA. Trimming cost V 1 base and J 6 bases, with 13 bases left between them. CDR3 sequence (DNA): TGTGCCAGCAGCTTAGTAGACGGTGGGGGTCAGCCCCAGCATTTT. It is translated as CASSLVDGGGQPQHF.

The V call is TRBV5-4, the J call TRBJ2-3, with 9 bases aligning to TRBD2. The CDR3 contains 15 residues. The germline CDR1 and CDR2 sequences are SGHNT and YYREEE (reference sequence). The V and J ends lost 0 bases and 7 bases, in that order; junction bases with no gene match: 6. The chain's CDR3 is CASSLARGGPNTQYF. The DNA of the CDR3 is TGTGCCAGCAGCTTGGCGCGGGGGGGCCCGAATACGCAGTATTTT. Looking up the rest from reference TRBV5-4 and TRBJ2-3 gives the full variable domain: ETGVTQSPTHLIKTRGQQVTLRCSSQSGHNTVSWYQQALGQGPQFIFQYYREEENGRGNFPPRFSGLQFPNYSSELNVNALELDDSALYLCASSLARGGPNTQYFGPGTRLTVL.

This clonotype has ten or more counts. The V gene is TRBV19, the J gene TRBJ2-5; the D gene is possibly TRBD2 (6 bases). The V end lost 4 bases, the J end lost 6 bases, and 12 bases lay between the germline ends. From germline, CDR1 is LNHDA and CDR2 SQIVND (reference sequence). The CDR3 loop spans 13 amino acids. The CDR3 bases are TGTGCCAGTAGTAATCGGGGCGGGAAGACCCAGTACTTC. Amino acid sequence: CASSNRGGKTQYF.

This clonotype appeared many times. The chain has TRBV12-3 or TRBV12-4 and TRBJ1-1; no definite D call. The CDR3 covers 14 residues. The ends were cut back, 5 bases at V and 0 bases at J, with 10 bases in the middle. The CDR3 region is CASSTENLNTEAFF. CDR3 in DNA: TGTGCCAGCAGTACAGAAAATCTGAACACTGAAGCTTTCTTT.

This clonotype was seen a few times. V usage is TRBV7-9 and J usage is TRBJ1-1; 7 bases align to TRBD1. Per the germline V gene, CDR1 is SEHNR and CDR2 is FQNEAQ (reference sequence). J lost 1 base, V lost 6 bases, and 5 bases had no gene match. The CDR3 totals 14 residues. CDR3 loop: CASRGGQENTEAFF. The CDR3 nucleotides read TGTGCCAGCAGAGGAGGACAGGAGAACACTGAAGCTTTCTTT.

This clonotype appeared a few times. J is TRBJ2-3 and V is TRBV20-1; 13 nucleotides agree with TRBD2. After removal of 5 bases from V and 4 bases from J, the junction contained 12 bases not matched to a gene. The CDR3 has 17 amino acids. Germline V CDR1 and CDR2: DFQATT, SNEGSKA (reference sequence). The CDR3 protein is CSAHLTSGGARADTQYF. The CDR3 bases are TGCAGTGCTCACCTAACTAGCGGGGGGGCGAGGGCAGATACGCAGTATTTT.

Ten or more counts support this clonotype. The rearrangement joins TRBV5-1 to TRBJ2-2; the D is unclear. The CDR3 loop spans 15 amino acids. Germline loops: CDR1 SGHRS, CDR2 YFSETQ. Trimming stripped 1 base from V and 0 bases from J, with 7 bases between. CDR3 DNA: TGCGCCAGCAGCTTGCAACCTTCGAACACCGGGGAGCTGTTTTTT. It specifies CASSLQPSNTGELFF.

The gene calls are TRBV4-3 and TRBJ2-5; TRBD1 might be the D (5 bases). The CDR3 loop spans 14 amino acids. V shed 3 bases and J shed 0 bases, with 8 bases lying between them. Germline assignment: CDR1 LGHNA and CDR2 YSLEER. Here the CDR3 DNA reads TGCGCCAGCAGCCACCAGACAGACCAAGAGACCCAGTACTTC. Translation: CASSHQTDQETQYF.

The chain joins TRBV20-1 to TRBJ2-3; D gene unclear. Trimming left V 0 bases short and J 4 bases short, with 11 bases between. In germline, CDR1 is DFQATT, CDR2 SNEGSKA (reference sequence). The CDR3 is made up of 14 amino acids. CDR3: CSARDYLSADTQYF. CDR3 in DNA: TGCAGTGCTAGAGATTACCTGAGTGCAGATACGCAGTATTTT.

The chain combines TRBV7-8 with TRBJ1-5; 8 nucleotides agree with TRBD1. The V gene end was trimmed by 1 base and the J gene end by 9 bases; junction bases not matched to a gene: 14. The CDR3 runs 17 residues. The germline V gene encodes CDR1 SGHVS and CDR2 FQNEAQ. DNA for the CDR3: TGTGCCAGCAGCTTAGTGGACAGGGAGAGAGTAAGGAGGCCCCAGCATTTT. Translated: CASSLVDRERVRRPQHF.

The chain has TRBV4-1 and TRBJ2-7; 11 bases map to TRBD2. Germline V gives CDR1 MGHRA, CDR2 YSYEKL. V gave up 6 bases and J gave up 6 bases; unmatched junction bases: 4. The CDR3 sequence is 13 residues long. The CDR3 region is CASRPSGGSEQYF. The CDR3 DNA reads as TGCGCCAGCAGACCTAGCGGGGGGTCCGAGCAGTACTTC.

This clonotype was counted many times. The chain is built from TRBV7-2 and TRBJ2-4; D possibly corresponds to TRBD1 (6 bases). This CDR3 spans 12 amino acids. V shed 7 bases and J shed 7 bases, with 11 bases lying between them. CDR1 is SGHTA, CDR2 FQGNSA, per germline. The CDR3 sequence: CASTSTGNIQYF. Here the CDR3 DNA reads TGTGCCAGCACCTCCACAGGGAACATTCAGTACTTC. Together with reference TRBV7-2 and TRBJ2-4, the CDR3 gives the full variable domain: GAGVSQSPSNKVTEKGKDVELRCDPISGHTALYWYRQSLGQGLEFLIYFQGNSAPDKSGLPSDRFSAERTGGSVSTLTIQRTQQEDSAVYLCASTSTGNIQYFGAGTRLSVL.